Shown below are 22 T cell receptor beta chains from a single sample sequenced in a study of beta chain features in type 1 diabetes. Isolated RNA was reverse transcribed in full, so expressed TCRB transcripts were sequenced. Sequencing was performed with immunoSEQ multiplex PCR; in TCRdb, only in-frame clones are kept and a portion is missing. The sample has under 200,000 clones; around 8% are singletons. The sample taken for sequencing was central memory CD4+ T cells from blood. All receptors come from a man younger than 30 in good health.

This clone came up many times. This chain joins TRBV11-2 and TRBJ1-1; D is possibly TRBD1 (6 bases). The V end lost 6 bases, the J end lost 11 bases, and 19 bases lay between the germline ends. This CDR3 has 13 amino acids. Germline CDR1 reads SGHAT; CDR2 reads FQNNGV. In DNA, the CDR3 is TGTGCCAGCAGGACAAACAGGGCTGTGGATGCTTTCTTT. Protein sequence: CASRTNRAVDAFF.

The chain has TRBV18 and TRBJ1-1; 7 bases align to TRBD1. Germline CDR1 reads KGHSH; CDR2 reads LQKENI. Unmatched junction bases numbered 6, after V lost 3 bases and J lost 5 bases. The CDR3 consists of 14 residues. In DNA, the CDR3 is TGTGCCAGCTCACCGGAACAGGGGAAAACTGAAGCTTTCTTT. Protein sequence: CASSPEQGKTEAFF.

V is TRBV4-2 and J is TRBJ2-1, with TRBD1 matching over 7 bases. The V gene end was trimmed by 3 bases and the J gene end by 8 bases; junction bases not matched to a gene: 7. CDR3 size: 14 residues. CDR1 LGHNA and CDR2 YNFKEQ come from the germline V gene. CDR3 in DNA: TGTGCCAGCAGCCAGGGAGACAGGGTCCATGAGCAGTTCTTC. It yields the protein CASSQGDRVHEQFF.

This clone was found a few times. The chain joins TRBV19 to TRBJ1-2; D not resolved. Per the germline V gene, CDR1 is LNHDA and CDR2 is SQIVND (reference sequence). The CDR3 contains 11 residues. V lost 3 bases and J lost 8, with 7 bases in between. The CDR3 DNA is TGTGCCAGTAGTATCGGAGGGGGCTACACCTTC. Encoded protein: CASSIGGGYTF.

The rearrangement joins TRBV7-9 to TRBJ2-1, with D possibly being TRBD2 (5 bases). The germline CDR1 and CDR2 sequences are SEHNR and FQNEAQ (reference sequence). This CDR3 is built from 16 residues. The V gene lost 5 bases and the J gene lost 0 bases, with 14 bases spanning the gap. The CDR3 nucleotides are TGTGCCAGCAGCCGACTCAGCGGACGCTCCTACAATGAGCAGTTCTTC. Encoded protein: CASSRLSGRSYNEQFF.

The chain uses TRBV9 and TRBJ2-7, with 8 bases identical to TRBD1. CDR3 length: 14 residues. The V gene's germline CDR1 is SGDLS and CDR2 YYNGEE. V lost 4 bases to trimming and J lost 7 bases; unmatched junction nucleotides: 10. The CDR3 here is CASSLRDRSTEQYF. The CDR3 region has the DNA TGTGCCAGCAGCCTACGGGACAGGTCTACGGAGCAGTACTTC.

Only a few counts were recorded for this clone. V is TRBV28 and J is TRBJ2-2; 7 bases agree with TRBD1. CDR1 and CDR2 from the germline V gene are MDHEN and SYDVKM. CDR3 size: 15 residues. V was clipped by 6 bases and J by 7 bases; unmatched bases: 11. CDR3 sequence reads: CASRFSDRAIGELFF. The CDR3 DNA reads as TGTGCCAGCAGGTTCTCTGACAGGGCTATCGGGGAGCTGTTTTTT.

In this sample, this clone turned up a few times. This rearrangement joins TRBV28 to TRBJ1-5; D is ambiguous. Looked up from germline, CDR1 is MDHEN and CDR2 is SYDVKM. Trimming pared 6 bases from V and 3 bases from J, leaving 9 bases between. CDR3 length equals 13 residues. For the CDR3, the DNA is TGTGCCAGCAGACGACACGACAATCAGCCCCAGCATTTT. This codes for CASRRHDNQPQHF.

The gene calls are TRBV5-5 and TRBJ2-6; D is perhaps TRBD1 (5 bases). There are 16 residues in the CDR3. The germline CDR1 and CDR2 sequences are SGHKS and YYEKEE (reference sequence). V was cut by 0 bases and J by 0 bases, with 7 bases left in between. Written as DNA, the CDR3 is TGTGCCAGCAGCTTGGCAGGGCACTCTGGGGCCAACGTCCTGACTTTC. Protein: CASSLAGHSGANVLTF.

The CDR3 spells CASTRQGLVGELFF. The CDR3 nucleotides are TGTGCCAGCACAAGACAGGGGTTGGTAGGGGAGCTGTTTTTT. V is TRBV25-1 and J is TRBJ2-2; 8 bases match TRBD1. Germline values: CDR1 MGHDK, CDR2 SYGVNS. J gave up 8 bases and V 7 bases, and 9 bases lay outside the gene matches. The CDR3 is 14 residues long. The complete variable domain, with remaining parts taken from reference TRBV25-1 and TRBJ2-2, reads EADIYQTPRYLVIGTGKKITLECSQTMGHDKMYWYQQDPGMELHLIHYSYGVNSTEKGDLSSESTVSRIRTEHFPLTLESARPSHTSQYLCASTRQGLVGELFFGEGSRLTVL.

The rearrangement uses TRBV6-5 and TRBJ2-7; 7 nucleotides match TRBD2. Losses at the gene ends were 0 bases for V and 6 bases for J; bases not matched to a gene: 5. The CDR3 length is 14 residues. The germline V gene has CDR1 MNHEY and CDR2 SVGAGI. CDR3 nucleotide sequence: TGTGCCAGCAGTTACTCGCGACTAGCCCGCGAGCAGTACTTC. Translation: CASSYSRLAREQYF.

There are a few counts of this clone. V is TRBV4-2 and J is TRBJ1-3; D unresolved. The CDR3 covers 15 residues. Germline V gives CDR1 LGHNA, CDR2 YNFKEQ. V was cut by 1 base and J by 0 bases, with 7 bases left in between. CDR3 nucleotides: TGTGCCAGCAGCCAAGGTCGGGGCTCTGGAAACACCATATATTTT. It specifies CASSQGRGSGNTIYF.

The CDR3 coding sequence is TGTGCCAGCAGTTTCCGAGACTTACGTGCGGGGGGGACCCAGTACTTC. Translating it yields CASSFRDLRAGGTQYF. The V call is TRBV5-6, the J call TRBJ2-5; 8 bases map to TRBD2. Per germline, CDR1 SGHDT and CDR2 YYEEEE. Unmatched junction bases numbered 16, after V lost 5 bases and J lost 7 bases. The CDR3 consists of 16 residues.

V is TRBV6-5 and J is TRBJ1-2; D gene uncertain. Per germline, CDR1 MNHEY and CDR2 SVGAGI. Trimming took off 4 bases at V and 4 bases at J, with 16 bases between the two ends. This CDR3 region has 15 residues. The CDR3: CASSSREGLFYGYTF. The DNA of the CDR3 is TGTGCCAGCAGTTCCCGGGAGGGCCTCTTCTATGGCTACACCTTC.

CDR3 DNA: TGTGCCAGCAGCCCCACGCCGGGGGTAGACTATGGCTACACCTTC. Translated: CASSPTPGVDYGYTF. V and J are TRBV5-6 and TRBJ1-2; the D gene is possibly TRBD1 (5 bases). Germline V gene lookup returns CDR1 SGHDT and CDR2 YYEEEE. There are 15 residues in the CDR3. V lost 4 bases, J lost 3 bases, and 16 bases lay in between.

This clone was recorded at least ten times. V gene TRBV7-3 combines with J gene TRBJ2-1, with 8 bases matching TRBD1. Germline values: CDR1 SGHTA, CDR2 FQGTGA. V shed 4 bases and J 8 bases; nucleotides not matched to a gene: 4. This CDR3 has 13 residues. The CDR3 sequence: CASSSSGGYEQFF. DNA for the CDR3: TGTGCCAGCAGCTCTTCAGGGGGCTATGAGCAGTTCTTC.

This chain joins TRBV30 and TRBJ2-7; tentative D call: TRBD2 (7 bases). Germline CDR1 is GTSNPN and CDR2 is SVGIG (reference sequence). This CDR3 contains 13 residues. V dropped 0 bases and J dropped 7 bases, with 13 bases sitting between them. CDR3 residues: CAWSVGGPEEQYF. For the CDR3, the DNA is TGTGCCTGGAGTGTCGGGGGGCCCGAAGAGCAGTACTTC. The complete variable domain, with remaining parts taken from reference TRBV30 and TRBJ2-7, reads SQTIHQWPATLVQPVGSPLSLECTVEGTSNPNLYWYRQAAGRGLQLLFYSVGIGQISSEVPQNLSASRPQDRQFILSSKKLLLSDSGFYLCAWSVGGPEEQYFGPGTRLTVT.

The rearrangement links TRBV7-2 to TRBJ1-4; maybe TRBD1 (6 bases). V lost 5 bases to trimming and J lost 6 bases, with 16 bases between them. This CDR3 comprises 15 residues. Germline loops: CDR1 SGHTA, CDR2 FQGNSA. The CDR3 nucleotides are TGTGCCAGCAGCCTTGCGGCACAGGGATATGAAAAACTGTTTTTT. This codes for CASSLAAQGYEKLFF.

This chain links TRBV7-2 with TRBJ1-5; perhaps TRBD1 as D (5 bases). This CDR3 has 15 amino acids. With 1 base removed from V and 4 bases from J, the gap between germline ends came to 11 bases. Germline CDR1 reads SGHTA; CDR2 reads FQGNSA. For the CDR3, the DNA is TGTGCCAGCAGCTTAGAGGGGACTGGAAATCAGCCCCAGCATTTT. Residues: CASSLEGTGNQPQHF.

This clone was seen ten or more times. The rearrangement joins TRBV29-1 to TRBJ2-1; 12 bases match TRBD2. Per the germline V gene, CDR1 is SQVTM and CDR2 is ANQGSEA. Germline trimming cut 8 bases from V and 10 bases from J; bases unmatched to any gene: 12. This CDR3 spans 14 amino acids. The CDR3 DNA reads TGCAGCCCCGGCGGGCTAGCGGGAGGGGGGGAGCAGTTCTTC. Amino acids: CSPGGLAGGGEQFF.

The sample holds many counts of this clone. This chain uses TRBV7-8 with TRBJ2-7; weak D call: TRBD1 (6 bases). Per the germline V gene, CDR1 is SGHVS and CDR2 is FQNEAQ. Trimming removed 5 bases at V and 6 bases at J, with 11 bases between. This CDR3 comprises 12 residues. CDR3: CASSPTGPEQYF. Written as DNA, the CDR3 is TGTGCCAGCAGCCCAACAGGGCCCGAGCAGTACTTC. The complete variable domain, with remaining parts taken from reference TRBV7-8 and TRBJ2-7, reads GAGVSQSPRYKVAKRGQDVALRCDPISGHVSLFWYQQALGQGPEFLTYFQNEAQLDKSGLPSDRFFAERPEGSVSTLKIQRTQQEDSAVYLCASSPTGPEQYFGPGTRLTVT.

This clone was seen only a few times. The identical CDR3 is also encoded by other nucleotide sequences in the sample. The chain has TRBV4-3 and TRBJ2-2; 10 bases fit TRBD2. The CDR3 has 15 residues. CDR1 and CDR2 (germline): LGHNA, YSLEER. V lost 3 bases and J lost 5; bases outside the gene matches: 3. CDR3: CASSHRTSGTGELFF. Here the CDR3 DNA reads TGCGCCAGCAGCCACCGGACTAGCGGTACCGGGGAGCTGTTTTTT.